The 24 T cell receptor beta chains reported below all come from one sample, sequenced in a study of blood T cell repertoires in COVID-19. Some clones are missing from TCRdb's copy, which holds only in-frame ones; the method was immunoSEQ multiplex PCR. There are about 250,000 clones in the sample; roughly 91% occur only once, and around 0.9% lies in the top ten. Material: peripheral blood. The source is a man aged 25-40 years with COVID-19, enrolled during active disease.

The V call is TRBV4-2, the J call TRBJ2-7; D is possibly TRBD2 (6 bases). Trimming stripped 1 base from V and 2 bases from J, with 15 bases between. Germline values: CDR1 LGHNA, CDR2 YNFKEQ. CDR3 length: 16 residues. For the CDR3, the DNA is TGTGCCAGCAGCCAAGGTTCAGCGGGTTTCGCCTACGAGCAGTACTTC. Translating gives CASSQGSAGFAYEQYF.

CDR3 DNA sequence: TGTGCCAGTAGTGTCCTTAATTCACCCCTCCACTTT. Encoded protein: CASSVLNSPLHF. This chain joins TRBV19 and TRBJ1-6; D gene unclear. Trimming removed 5 bases from V and 6 bases from J, with 5 bases in between. The V gene's germline CDR1 is LNHDA and CDR2 SQIVND (reference sequence). The CDR3 runs to 12 residues. The entire variable domain, with the rest obtained from reference TRBV19 and TRBJ1-6, is as follows: DGGITQSPKYLFRKEGQNVTLSCEQNLNHDAMYWYRQDPGQGLRLIYYSQIVNDFQKGDIAEGYSVSREKKESFPLTVTSAQKNPTAFYLCASSVLNSPLHFGNGTRLTVT.

The chain has TRBV18 and TRBJ2-5, with TRBD1 as a possible D gene (6 bases). Trimming left V 3 bases short and J 2 bases short, with 13 bases between. Per germline, CDR1 KGHSH and CDR2 LQKENI. The CDR3 length is 15 residues. CDR3 sequence (DNA): TGTGCCAGCTCACCCGGCCTCGGACAGCAAGAGACCCAGTACTTC. This encodes CASSPGLGQQETQYF.

J is TRBJ1-1 and V is TRBV7-3; D is ambiguous. This CDR3 comprises 14 residues. The germline V gene has CDR1 SGHTA and CDR2 FQGTGA. Trimming left V 3 bases short and J 5 bases short, with 13 bases between. CDR3 DNA sequence: TGTGCCAGCAGCTTGGCGGCGGGGAGGACTGAAGCTTTCTTT. Amino acid sequence: CASSLAAGRTEAFF.

This clone was detected only once. V usage is TRBV25-1 and J usage is TRBJ2-1; a weak D match, TRBD1 (6 bases). Trimming removed 2 bases at V and 7 bases at J, with 12 bases between. The germline CDR1 and CDR2 sequences are MGHDK and SYGVNS. The CDR3 loop spans 14 amino acids. This chain's CDR3 is CASSEAGRGNEQFF. The CDR3 DNA reads as TGTGCCAGCAGTGAAGCGGGTAGGGGGAATGAGCAGTTCTTC. The variable domain in full, with the rest retrieved from reference TRBV25-1 and TRBJ2-1, is EADIYQTPRYLVIGTGKKITLECSQTMGHDKMYWYQQDPGMELHLIHYSYGVNSTEKGDLSSESTVSRIRTEHFPLTLESARPSHTSQYLCASSEAGRGNEQFFGPGTRLTVL.

The gene calls are TRBV2 and TRBJ1-2; D unresolved. The V and J ends lost 4 bases and 8 bases respectively, with 8 bases between them. The CDR3 loop spans 11 amino acids. Germline V CDR1 and CDR2: SNHLY, FYNNEI. The CDR3 DNA is TGTGCCAGCAGTGGCCAGGAAGGCTACACCTTC. This encodes CASSGQEGYTF.

The chain joins TRBV6-2 or TRBV6-3 to TRBJ2-1, with D unresolved. The V and J ends lost 2 bases and 10 bases respectively, with 12 bases between them. The germline V gene encodes CDR1 MNHEY and CDR2 SVGEGT. This CDR3 is 13 amino acids long. For the CDR3, the DNA is TGTGCCAGCAGTTACATTGTAAGTGGCGAGCAGTTCTTC. Protein sequence: CASSYIVSGEQFF.

The chain links TRBV7-9 to TRBJ2-7, with D uncertain. Germline values: CDR1 SEHNR, CDR2 FQNEAQ (reference sequence). Trimming removed 5 bases at V and 3 bases at J, with 8 bases between. CDR3 length equals 12 residues. In DNA, the CDR3 is TGTGCCAGCAGCCCCACTGGCTACGAGCAGTACTTC. This sequence encodes CASSPTGYEQYF.

Concerning this clone: The sample contains more than one DNA sequence encoding this CDR3. The V and J genes are TRBV5-1 and TRBJ1-1; 8 nucleotides align to TRBD1. The germline CDR1 and CDR2 sequences are SGHRS and YFSETQ. V was pared by 1 base and J by 2 bases, with 4 bases of the junction left unmatched. The CDR3 length is 15 residues. The CDR3 region has the DNA TGCGCCAGCAGCTTGCTGGGACAGGCCAACACTGAAGCTTTCTTT. Its translation is CASSLLGQANTEAFF.

This clone was found once. The rearrangement joins TRBV5-1 to TRBJ2-3; tentative D call: TRBD2 (6 bases). The CDR3 runs 13 residues. V gave up 3 bases and J gave up 5 bases, with 10 bases separating them. Germline-derived CDR1 and CDR2 are SGHRS and YFSETQ. CDR3 loop: CASSSSSGDTQYF. CDR3 nucleotide sequence: TGCGCCAGCAGCTCAAGTAGCGGAGATACGCAGTATTTT. Complete variable domain (other parts from reference TRBV5-1 and TRBJ2-3): KAGVTQTPRYLIKTRGQQVTLSCSPISGHRSVSWYQQTPGQGLQFLFEYFSETQRNKGNFPGRFSGRQFSNSRSEMNVSTLELGDSALYLCASSSSSGDTQYFGPGTRLTVL.

The V call is TRBV27, the J call TRBJ2-7; D is unclear. The germline V and J ends were trimmed by 1 base and 7 bases, with 11 bases remaining between them. The CDR3 spans 13 residues. Germline V CDR1 and CDR2: MNHEY, SMNVEV (reference sequence). The CDR3 DNA reads as TGTGCCAGCAGTTTATGGCCTTGGCGGGAGCAGTACTTC. This encodes CASSLWPWREQYF.

As DNA, the CDR3 is TGTGCCAGCAGCTTGTGGGCGCCAGGGGCTAGGATAACTGAAGCTTTCTTT. This codes for CASSLWAPGARITEAFF. The V call is TRBV5-5, the J call TRBJ1-1; D possibly corresponds to TRBD1 (6 bases). Germline CDR1 SGHKS, CDR2 YYEKEE (reference sequence). Trimming left V 1 base short and J 5 bases short, with 21 bases between. CDR3 size: 17 residues.

The V call is TRBV19, the J call TRBJ1-5, with D perhaps matching TRBD1 (5 bases). Germline V gene sequence: CDR1 LNHDA, CDR2 SQIVND (reference sequence). The CDR3 sequence is 16 residues long. Trimming shortened V by 3 bases and J by 6 bases, and 18 bases separated the two germline ends. The CDR3 bases are TGTGCCAGTAGTATTACCCAGGGTACATTTGGTCAGCCCCAGCATTTT. Protein product: CASSITQGTFGQPQHF.

The chain recombines TRBV15 with TRBJ2-5; TRBD2 matches at 7 bases. The CDR3 is 16 amino acids. The germline gives CDR1 LNHNV, CDR2 YYDKDF (reference sequence). The ends lost 3 bases at V and 5 bases at J; junction bases unmatched: 12. The CDR3 loop is CATSSGGEEAAETQYF. CDR3 nucleotide sequence: TGTGCCACCAGCAGTGGGGGGGAAGAGGCGGCGGAGACCCAGTACTTC.

The rearrangement links TRBV13 to TRBJ2-7; 8 bases align to TRBD1. V lost 2 bases to trimming and J lost 3 bases; unmatched junction nucleotides: 3. In germline, CDR1 is PRHDT, CDR2 FYEKMQ (reference sequence). This CDR3 comprises 14 residues. The CDR3 DNA reads TGTGCCAGCAGCTTAAGGACAGGGCTCTACGAGCAGTACTTC. Its protein product is CASSLRTGLYEQYF.

The CDR3 nucleotides are TGCAGCGTTGAGGACAGTGAAGCTTTCTTT. Translated, it gives CSVEDSEAFF. The chain employs TRBV29-1 and TRBJ1-1; D is perhaps TRBD1 (6 bases). This CDR3 spans 10 amino acids. V lost 3 bases and J lost 7, with 6 bases in between. Per the germline V gene, CDR1 is SQVTM and CDR2 is ANQGSEA. The full variable domain, its missing parts supplied by reference TRBV29-1 and TRBJ1-1, is SAVISQKPSRDICQRGTSLTIQCQVDSQVTMMFWYRQQPGQSLTLIATANQGSEATYESGFVIDKFPISRPNLTFSTLTVSNMSPEDSSIYLCSVEDSEAFFGQGTRLTVV.

The chain combines TRBV25-1 with TRBJ2-3, with 8 bases lining up with TRBD2. CDR3 length equals 17 residues. From germline, CDR1 is MGHDK and CDR2 SYGVNS. Trimming removed 6 bases from V and 4 bases from J; junction bases left unmatched: 15. CDR3 sequence reads: CASSSELGPGGADTQYF. CDR3 sequence (DNA): TGTGCCAGCAGCAGTGAATTAGGACCCGGGGGGGCAGATACGCAGTATTTT.

The chain recombines TRBV11-2 with TRBJ2-7, with D possibly matching TRBD1 (5 bases). Germline values: CDR1 SGHAT, CDR2 FQNNGV. V gave up 6 bases and J gave up 3 bases, with 12 bases separating them. This CDR3 spans 13 amino acids. Here the CDR3 reads CASRPLRVYEQYF. The CDR3 DNA sequence: TGTGCCAGCAGACCCCTCAGGGTCTACGAGCAGTACTTC. Together with reference TRBV11-2 and TRBJ2-7, the CDR3 gives the full variable domain: EAGVAQSPRYKIIEKRQSVAFWCNPISGHATLYWYQQILGQGPKLLIQFQNNGVVDDSQLPKDRFSAERLKGVDSTLKIQPAKLEDSAVYLCASRPLRVYEQYFGPGTRLTVT.

The chain uses TRBV15 and TRBJ1-2; 8 bases are a match to TRBD1. Germline V gene sequence: CDR1 LNHNV, CDR2 YYDKDF (reference sequence). This CDR3 is built from 14 residues. The J segment lost 7 bases and the V segment lost 5 bases, leaving 9 bases of the junction unmatched. The CDR3 spells CATSRTGRIGGYTF. CDR3 bases: TGTGCCACCAGCCGGACAGGGAGAATTGGTGGCTACACCTTC.

The rearrangement links TRBV28 to TRBJ2-7, with TRBD2 matching 11 bases. V dropped 5 bases and J dropped 3; count of bases not matched to a gene: 0. The CDR3 covers 13 residues. CDR1 is MDHEN, CDR2 SYDVKM, per germline. The CDR3 loop reads CASSGTSGYEQYF. The CDR3 DNA sequence: TGTGCCAGCAGTGGGACTAGCGGCTACGAGCAGTACTTC.

This clone was observed a few times. CDR3 nucleotides: TGTGCCATCTTCGGCAGGGACTCTGGAAACACCATATATTTT. Its protein is CAIFGRDSGNTIYF. This chain links TRBV2 with TRBJ1-3; perhaps TRBD1 as D (5 bases). The germline CDR1 and CDR2 sequences are SNHLY and FYNNEI. This CDR3 has 14 amino acids. The V end was cut by 10 bases, the J end by 0 bases, with 13 bases between.

This chain uses TRBV2 with TRBJ1-2; D may be TRBD1 (6 bases). Germline lookup yields CDR1 SNHLY and CDR2 FYNNEI. V shed 2 bases and J shed 4 bases, with 8 bases lying between them. The length of the CDR3 is 13 residues. Here the CDR3 DNA reads TGTGCCAGCAGTGAAAACAGGGTCTATGGCTACACCTTC. Its translation: CASSENRVYGYTF. Combining the CDR3 with reference TRBV2 and TRBJ1-2 gives the whole variable domain EPEVTQTPSHQVTQMGQEVILRCVPISNHLYFYWYRQILGQKVEFLVSFYNNEISEKSEIFDDQFSVERPDGSNFTLKIRSTKLEDSAMYFCASSENRVYGYTFGSGTRLTVV.

The chain employs TRBV9 and TRBJ1-2; the D gene is possibly TRBD1 (5 bases). The CDR3 length is 14 residues. V was pared by 4 bases and J by 8 bases, with 18 bases between. Germline CDR1 SGDLS, CDR2 YYNGEE. This CDR3 is CASSLRGDLIGYTF. In DNA, the CDR3 is TGTGCCAGCAGCCTACGGGGGGACCTGATAGGCTACACCTTC.

The V and J genes are TRBV29-1 and TRBJ1-4, with TRBD1 as a possible D gene (5 bases). CDR1 and CDR2 from the germline V gene are SQVTM and ANQGSEA. With 4 bases removed from V and 8 bases from J, the gap between germline ends came to 14 bases. The CDR3 totals 13 residues. The CDR3 region is CSVVQGGSEKLFF. The CDR3 DNA is TGCAGCGTTGTTCAGGGAGGGAGCGAAAAACTGTTTTTT. The full variable domain, in which reference TRBV29-1 and TRBJ1-4 provide the parts outside the CDR3, is SAVISQKPSRDICQRGTSLTIQCQVDSQVTMMFWYRQQPGQSLTLIATANQGSEATYESGFVIDKFPISRPNLTFSTLTVSNMSPEDSSIYLCSVVQGGSEKLFFGSGTQLSVL.